A single sample gave rise to the 27 T cell receptor beta chains below, sequenced in a study of blood T cell repertoires in COVID-19. This table comes from immunoSEQ multiplex PCR, and its TCRdb copy is limited to in-frame clones, with some not included. The data hold some 250,000 clones, with 70% to 90% observed a single time. Specimen: peripheral blood. The source is a woman aged 40 to 50 who had recovered from COVID-19.

This chain uses TRBV5-3 with TRBJ2-1, with TRBD2 identical over 7 bases. TRBV5-3 has ORF status, its function being uncertain. CDR3 size: 14 residues. Trimming at V came to 2 bases and at J to 7 bases, leaving 6 bases not matched to a gene. The CDR3 region is CARSLGTTKNEQFF. The CDR3 region has the DNA TGTGCCAGAAGCTTAGGGACTACCAAAAATGAGCAGTTCTTC.

The chain couples TRBV28 to TRBJ2-5, with D tentatively TRBD2 (6 bases). The germline V gene has CDR1 MDHEN and CDR2 SYDVKM. Trimming pared 5 bases from V and 0 bases from J, leaving 16 bases between. This CDR3 contains 16 residues. CDR3 nucleotide sequence: TGTGCCAGCAGTGGGGCTAGCGCTGGGTACCAAGAGACCCAGTACTTC. It yields the protein CASSGASAGYQETQYF.

The rearrangement joins TRBV6-5 to TRBJ2-5, with 7 bases fitting TRBD2. The CDR3 is made up of 16 amino acids. Germline V gives CDR1 MNHEY, CDR2 SVGAGI. The trim removed 3 bases at V and 5 bases at J, leaving 12 bases unmatched. Here the CDR3 reads CASSYGSGVGRETQYF. CDR3 coding DNA: TGTGCCAGCAGTTATGGGAGCGGGGTAGGGCGGGAGACCCAGTACTTC.

The V and J genes are TRBV18 and TRBJ1-1; 8 bases line up with TRBD1. CDR1 and CDR2 from the germline V gene are KGHSH and LQKENI. The J segment lost 1 base and the V segment lost 3 bases, leaving 7 bases of the junction unmatched. There are 16 residues in the CDR3. This chain's CDR3 is CASSPVSGTGNTEAFF. The CDR3, as DNA: TGTGCCAGCTCACCTGTATCCGGGACAGGGAACACTGAAGCTTTCTTT. Together with reference TRBV18 and TRBJ1-1, the CDR3 gives the full variable domain: NAGVMQNPRHLVRRRGQEARLRCSPMKGHSHVYWYRQLPEEGLKFMVYLQKENIIDESGMPKERFSAEFPKEGPSILRIQQVVRGDSAAYFCASSPVSGTGNTEAFFGQGTRLTVV.

The V call is TRBV30, the J call TRBJ2-1, with 12 bases aligning to TRBD2. The CDR3 length is 21 residues. The V and J ends lost 1 base and 0 bases, in that order; junction bases with no gene match: 16. Looked up from germline, CDR1 is GTSNPN and CDR2 is SVGIG (reference sequence). This CDR3 is CAWSAEGLAGGPVSSYNEQFF. The CDR3 DNA is TGTGCCTGGAGTGCCGAGGGGCTAGCGGGAGGGCCCGTGAGCTCCTACAATGAGCAGTTCTTC.

Concerning this clone: Here the CDR3 omits its conserved ending phenylalanine or tryptophan, so a read error is the likely source. The DNA is omitted, as the CDR3 cannot be located on it reliably, and the CDR3 follows TCRdb's listing. The rearrangement joins TRBV24-1 to TRBJ1-1. Looked up from germline, CDR1 is KGHDR and CDR2 is SFDVKD. The CDR3 is 8 residues long, ends included. This CDR3 reads CATSARPG.

This chain connects TRBV30 to TRBJ1-2; D gene unclear. V shed 1 base and J shed 4 bases, with 7 bases lying between them. The CDR3 length is 12 residues. Germline CDR1 is GTSNPN and CDR2 is SVGIG (reference sequence). CDR3: CAWSALGYGYTF. The CDR3 nucleotides read TGTGCCTGGAGTGCGCTCGGCTATGGCTACACCTTC.

The chain links TRBV18 to TRBJ1-1; D unresolved. Germline V gene data show CDR1 as KGHSH and CDR2 as LQKENI. The V end lost 4 bases, the J end lost 0 bases, and 9 bases lay between the germline ends. The CDR3 is 14 amino acids. The CDR3 is CASSLDIMNTEAFF. CDR3 nucleotides: TGTGCCAGCTCACTCGACATAATGAACACTGAAGCTTTCTTT. The whole variable domain, filled in from reference TRBV18 and TRBJ1-1, reads NAGVMQNPRHLVRRRGQEARLRCSPMKGHSHVYWYRQLPEEGLKFMVYLQKENIIDESGMPKERFSAEFPKEGPSILRIQQVVRGDSAAYFCASSLDIMNTEAFFGQGTRLTVV.

With regard to this clone: This may stem from a read error, because a much larger clone lies one nucleotide away. The V gene is TRBV6-5, the J gene TRBJ1-1; the match to TRBD1 covers 8 bases. This CDR3 region has 11 residues. The germline gives CDR1 MNHEY, CDR2 SVGAGI. V lost 8 bases and J lost 4; bases outside the gene matches: 0. DNA of the CDR3: TGTGCCAGCCAGGGGGCCACTGAAGCTTTCTTT. Translation: CASQGATEAFF.

This clone appeared a few times. The chain joins TRBV5-1 to TRBJ1-2; 8 bases match TRBD1. The CDR3 spans 13 residues. Unmatched junction bases numbered 7, after V lost 4 bases and J lost 8 bases. The germline CDR1 and CDR2 sequences are SGHRS and YFSETQ. CDR3 nucleotides: TGCGCCAGCAGCGGCCGACAGGGGCCGGGCTACACCTTC. Its translation: CASSGRQGPGYTF.

The chain carries TRBV7-6 and TRBJ2-7; 8 nucleotides agree with TRBD2. The CDR3 has 15 amino acids. V was clipped by 3 bases and J by 2 bases; unmatched bases: 6. Looked up from germline, CDR1 is SGHVS and CDR2 is FNYEAQ. The CDR3: CASSFWAGGPYEQYF. The CDR3 DNA sequence: TGTGCCAGCAGCTTTTGGGCGGGAGGTCCCTACGAGCAGTACTTC.

The chain recombines TRBV5-1 with TRBJ2-1; 7 bases line up with TRBD1. The CDR3 consists of 16 residues. Trimming took 4 bases from V and 0 from J; bases not matched to a gene: 7. Germline V gene sequence: CDR1 SGHRS, CDR2 YFSETQ. The CDR3 here is CASSPGQPSSYNEQFF. Written as DNA, the CDR3 is TGCGCCAGCAGCCCGGGACAGCCGAGCTCCTACAATGAGCAGTTCTTC. The whole variable domain, filled in from reference TRBV5-1 and TRBJ2-1, reads KAGVTQTPRYLIKTRGQQVTLSCSPISGHRSVSWYQQTPGQGLQFLFEYFSETQRNKGNFPGRFSGRQFSNSRSEMNVSTLELGDSALYLCASSPGQPSSYNEQFFGPGTRLTVL.

The chain recombines TRBV6-2 or TRBV6-3 with TRBJ1-5, with 9 bases that match TRBD1. The CDR3 has 15 residues. The J segment lost 9 bases and the V segment lost 2 bases, leaving 8 bases of the junction unmatched. Germline assignment: CDR1 MNHEY and CDR2 SVGEGT. The CDR3 protein is CASSYGDREGMPQHF. CDR3 DNA: TGTGCCAGCAGTTACGGGGACAGGGAAGGTATGCCCCAGCATTTT.

This sequence joins TRBV19 and TRBJ2-2, with a possible D match to TRBD1 (6 bases). V lost 6 bases, J lost 3 bases, and 11 bases lay in between. This CDR3 has 14 residues. Germline assignment: CDR1 LNHDA and CDR2 SQIVND (reference sequence). CDR3 sequence: CASSETGYTGELFF. The CDR3 DNA reads TGTGCCAGTAGCGAAACAGGGTACACCGGGGAGCTGTTTTTT.

The V gene is TRBV7-8, the J gene TRBJ2-1; weak D call: TRBD1 (5 bases). V lost 5 bases, J lost 9 bases, and 17 bases lay in between. Germline V gene sequence: CDR1 SGHVS, CDR2 FQNEAQ. The CDR3 contains 14 residues. CDR3 loop: CASSHGAGNGEQFF. CDR3 DNA sequence: TGTGCCAGCAGCCATGGGGCAGGAAATGGTGAGCAGTTCTTC.

The chain is built from TRBV27 and TRBJ1-2; possibly TRBD1 for D (5 bases). The V gene's germline CDR1 is MNHEY and CDR2 SMNVEV (reference sequence). Trimming left V 5 bases short and J 8 bases short, with 15 bases between. This CDR3 has 13 residues. CDR3 sequence reads: CASSPRGVGGYTF. The CDR3 bases are TGTGCCAGCAGTCCCCGGGGGGTGGGGGGCTACACCTTC.

This rearrangement joins TRBV10-3 to TRBJ2-2; 10 nucleotides line up with TRBD2. This CDR3 is built from 15 residues. V gave up 4 bases and J gave up 4 bases; unmatched junction bases: 3. Per germline, CDR1 ENHRY and CDR2 SYGVKD. DNA of the CDR3: TGTGCCATCAGTGTAGCGGGAGGACTCACCGGGGAGCTGTTTTTT. Translated: CAISVAGGLTGELFF.

This chain connects TRBV19 to TRBJ1-5; D uncertain. CDR1 LNHDA and CDR2 SQIVND come from the germline V gene (reference sequence). This CDR3 region has 15 residues. Trimming took 1 base from V and 6 from J, leaving 13 bases between them. CDR3 protein: CASSIGSGALQPQHF. DNA for the CDR3: TGTGCCAGTAGTATAGGGTCAGGTGCCCTTCAGCCCCAGCATTTT. The full variable domain, its missing parts supplied by reference TRBV19 and TRBJ1-5, is DGGITQSPKYLFRKEGQNVTLSCEQNLNHDAMYWYRQDPGQGLRLIYYSQIVNDFQKGDIAEGYSVSREKKESFPLTVTSAQKNPTAFYLCASSIGSGALQPQHFGDGTRLSIL.

This chain uses TRBV4-1 with TRBJ1-2, with no clear D. The V and J ends lost 0 bases and 7 bases respectively, with 12 bases between them. Germline CDR1 MGHRA, CDR2 YSYEKL. The CDR3 extends over 14 amino acids. For the CDR3, the DNA is TGCGCCAGCAGCCAAGATCGCGGGCGGGGTGGCTACACCTTC. Protein product: CASSQDRGRGGYTF.

The chain is built from TRBV7-2 and TRBJ2-1; 8 positions match TRBD2. The germline CDR1 and CDR2 sequences are SGHTA and FQGNSA. The CDR3 runs 18 residues. The J segment lost 5 bases and the V segment lost 5 bases, leaving 17 bases of the junction unmatched. CDR3 coding DNA: TGTGCCAGCAGCCTACTTCCCGGGGCGGGAGGAAGGGACAATGAGCAGTTCTTC. Protein: CASSLLPGAGGRDNEQFF.

The CDR3 region is CASSFWRGDGQFF. CDR3 in DNA: TGTGCCAGCAGCTTTTGGCGCGGGGACGGGCAGTTCTTC. The chain couples TRBV11-1 to TRBJ2-1, with D maybe TRBD2 (6 bases). Germline CDR1 reads SGHAT; CDR2 reads FQDESV (reference sequence). V dropped 3 bases and J dropped 12 bases, with 15 bases sitting between them. The CDR3 runs 13 residues.

The chain employs TRBV18 and TRBJ2-1; 10 bases fit TRBD2. The CDR3 runs 15 residues. Per germline, CDR1 KGHSH and CDR2 LQKENI. Trimming removed 3 bases from V and 6 bases from J; junction bases left unmatched: 5. DNA for the CDR3: TGTGCCAGCTCACCTGGACGGACTAGCGGCAATGAGCAGTTCTTC. Translated: CASSPGRTSGNEQFF.

This clone was counted ten times or more. V and J are TRBV28 and TRBJ2-1; 8 bases line up with TRBD2. From germline, CDR1 is MDHEN and CDR2 SYDVKM. The CDR3 totals 15 residues. J was trimmed by 14 bases and V by 1 base; bases with no gene match: 13. CDR3 nucleotide sequence: TGTGCCAGCAGTTTATCCCCCGAGACTAGCGCTCCCAAGTTCTTC. Protein: CASSLSPETSAPKFF.

V is TRBV7-2 and J is TRBJ1-5, with D maybe TRBD1 (6 bases). The CDR3 spans 16 residues. The germline V gene encodes CDR1 SGHTA and CDR2 FQGNSA. The V gene lost 2 bases and the J gene lost 4 bases, with 15 bases spanning the gap. CDR3 region: CASSLQVLQGNQPQHF. Written as DNA, the CDR3 is TGTGCCAGCAGCTTACAAGTCTTACAGGGTAATCAGCCCCAGCATTTT.

The chain employs TRBV6-5 and TRBJ2-2; 11 bases match TRBD2. V gave up 4 bases and J gave up 6 bases; unmatched junction bases: 7. Per the germline V gene, CDR1 is MNHEY and CDR2 is SVGAGI. CDR3 length: 16 amino acids. CDR3 nucleotide sequence: TGTGCCAGCAGTTCACTAGCGGGAGTGGGGGCCGGGGAGCTGTTTTTT. Its protein product is CASSSLAGVGAGELFF.

This rearrangement joins TRBV6-5 to TRBJ2-5; 7 bases align to TRBD2. J lost 5 bases, V lost 5 bases, and 11 bases had no gene match. There are 15 residues in the CDR3. CDR1 and CDR2 from the germline V gene are MNHEY and SVGAGI. In DNA form, the CDR3 reads TGTGCCAGCAGTCTGAGCGGGACCGGTGGGGAGACCCAGTACTTC. Its protein product is CASSLSGTGGETQYF.

This clone came up a few times. The chain uses TRBV5-1 and TRBJ2-1; 10 bases fit TRBD2. This CDR3 comprises 15 residues. With V trimmed by 1 base and J by 5 bases, 3 bases remained unmatched. Germline V CDR1 and CDR2: SGHRS, YFSETQ. CDR3 protein: CASSLLAGANNEQFF. The CDR3 DNA sequence: TGCGCCAGCAGCTTGCTAGCGGGGGCCAACAATGAGCAGTTCTTC.